A selection of T cell receptor beta chains follows, all from one sample in a study of T-cell memory formation after mild COVID-19. TCRdb processed the 5' RACE reads anew with MiXCR; each CDR3 protein has one entry. The table records roughly 500,000 distinct CDR3 sequences, roughly 22% of them present only once. The sample consisted of PBMCs or a T cell subset sorted from them (not recorded which). Receptors were obtained from an adult woman who had mild COVID-19 (a few samples of this study predate the infection). Cell type and time point are not known. Each CDR3 is given with its conserved first and last residue. The order of the fields is J gene, V gene, D gene, CDR3 protein. The D gene is left open where the match is weak.

j_call: TRBJ2-1
v_call: TRBV11-2
d_call: TRBD2
cdr3_aa: CASSLTNLGLAGGSSGNEQFF

j_call: TRBJ2-2
v_call: TRBV5-1
d_call: NA
cdr3_aa: CASSVGPLAGTTGELFF

j_call: TRBJ2-5
v_call: TRBV6-5
d_call: TRBD2
cdr3_aa: CASSYVLAGEETQYF

j_call: TRBJ2-2
v_call: TRBV4-2
d_call: TRBD2
cdr3_aa: CASSQELTRAGGYGELFF

j_call: TRBJ1-2
v_call: TRBV3-1
d_call: NA
cdr3_aa: CASSQEGEGHDGYTF

j_call: TRBJ2-3
v_call: TRBV6-5
d_call: TRBD2
cdr3_aa: CASRTLTSGTDTQYF

j_call: TRBJ2-6
v_call: TRBV7-6
d_call: TRBD1
cdr3_aa: CATQPRGVGQSEPSGANVLTF

j_call: TRBJ1-1
v_call: TRBV19
d_call: TRBD1
cdr3_aa: CASSMQGAEAFF

j_call: TRBJ2-6
v_call: TRBV2
d_call: NA
cdr3_aa: CASSEAQSPLANVLTF

j_call: TRBJ1-5
v_call: TRBV7-9
d_call: NA
cdr3_aa: CASSLALENQPQHF

j_call: TRBJ1-2
v_call: TRBV7-9
d_call: NA
cdr3_aa: CASSYAGAGGYTF

j_call: TRBJ2-1
v_call: TRBV2
d_call: NA
cdr3_aa: CASNLAHEQFF

j_call: TRBJ2-3
v_call: TRBV5-5
d_call: NA
cdr3_aa: CASSFYRDSTDTQYF

j_call: TRBJ2-1
v_call: TRBV25-1
d_call: TRBD2
cdr3_aa: CASSGTSGRSFDEQFF

j_call: TRBJ2-2
v_call: TRBV12-3/TRBV12-4
d_call: NA
cdr3_aa: CASSPRDRWHGELFF

j_call: TRBJ2-7
v_call: TRBV18
d_call: TRBD1
cdr3_aa: CASSRPGTGGVYEQYF

j_call: TRBJ2-7
v_call: TRBV20-1
d_call: NA
cdr3_aa: CSASGLAVNSYEQYF

j_call: TRBJ2-7
v_call: TRBV20-1
d_call: NA
cdr3_aa: CSATPGEGAGYEQYF

j_call: TRBJ2-7
v_call: TRBV7-9
d_call: TRBD2
cdr3_aa: CASSSGTSGRTHSYEQYF

j_call: TRBJ2-1
v_call: TRBV5-1
d_call: NA
cdr3_aa: CASSLGLDRYNEQFF

j_call: TRBJ2-1
v_call: TRBV11-2
d_call: TRBD2
cdr3_aa: CASSSGLSSYNEQFF

j_call: TRBJ2-2
v_call: TRBV15
d_call: TRBD2
cdr3_aa: CATSRIPGLAGGELFF

j_call: TRBJ2-3
v_call: TRBV20-1
d_call: TRBD2
cdr3_aa: CSARKAGLAYTDTQYF

j_call: TRBJ2-7
v_call: TRBV3-1
d_call: TRBD1
cdr3_aa: CASSQGQGGAYEQYF

j_call: TRBJ2-2
v_call: TRBV12-3/TRBV12-4
d_call: NA
cdr3_aa: CASRPRVGGPTGELFF

j_call: TRBJ1-1
v_call: TRBV6-2/TRBV6-3
d_call: TRBD1
cdr3_aa: CASSGGTARLEAFF

j_call: TRBJ2-1
v_call: TRBV7-9
d_call: TRBD1
cdr3_aa: CASSPGTGGAVARGYNEQFF

j_call: TRBJ2-5
v_call: TRBV5-1
d_call: NA
cdr3_aa: CASNKQDQETQYF

j_call: TRBJ2-4
v_call: TRBV29-1
d_call: TRBD1
cdr3_aa: CSVGRWTGHDKNIQYF

j_call: TRBJ2-6
v_call: TRBV30
d_call: TRBD1
cdr3_aa: CAWGGQTSGANVLTF

j_call: TRBJ2-2
v_call: TRBV7-9
d_call: TRBD1
cdr3_aa: CASSSARQGNTGELFF

j_call: TRBJ2-2
v_call: TRBV9
d_call: TRBD2
cdr3_aa: CASSVDGGAFANTGELFF